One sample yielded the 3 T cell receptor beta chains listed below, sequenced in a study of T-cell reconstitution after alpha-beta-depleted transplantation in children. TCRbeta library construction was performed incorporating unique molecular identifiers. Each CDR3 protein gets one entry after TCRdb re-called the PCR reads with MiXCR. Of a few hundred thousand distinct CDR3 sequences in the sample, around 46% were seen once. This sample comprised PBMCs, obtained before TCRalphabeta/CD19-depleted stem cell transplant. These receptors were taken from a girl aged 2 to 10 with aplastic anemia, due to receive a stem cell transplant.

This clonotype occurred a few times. CDR3 nucleotide sequence: TGTGCCGTTTCAAAAGTAACAGCGACTGTTAACTATGGCTACACCTTC. Translation gives CAVSKVTATVNYGYTF. The chain links TRBV6-1 to TRBJ1-2; no reliable D call. The CDR3 has 16 amino acids. Germline CDR1 MNHNS, CDR2 SASEGT. V lost 11 bases, J lost 1 base, and 23 bases lay in between.

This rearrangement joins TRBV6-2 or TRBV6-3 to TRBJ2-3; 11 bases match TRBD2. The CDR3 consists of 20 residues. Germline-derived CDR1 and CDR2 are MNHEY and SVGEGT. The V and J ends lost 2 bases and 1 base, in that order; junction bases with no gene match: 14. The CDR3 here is CASSYGLGLAGPRGTDTQYF. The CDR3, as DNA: TGTGCCAGCAGTTACGGCCTTGGACTAGCGGGTCCGAGGGGCACAGATACGCAGTATTTT.

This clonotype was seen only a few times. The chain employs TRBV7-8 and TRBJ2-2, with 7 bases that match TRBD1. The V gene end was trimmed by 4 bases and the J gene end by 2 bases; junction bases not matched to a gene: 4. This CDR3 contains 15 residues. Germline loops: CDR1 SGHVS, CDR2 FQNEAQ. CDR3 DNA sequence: TGTGCCAGCAGCTCGGGACAGATAAACACCGGGGAGCTGTTTTTT. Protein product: CASSSGQINTGELFF.